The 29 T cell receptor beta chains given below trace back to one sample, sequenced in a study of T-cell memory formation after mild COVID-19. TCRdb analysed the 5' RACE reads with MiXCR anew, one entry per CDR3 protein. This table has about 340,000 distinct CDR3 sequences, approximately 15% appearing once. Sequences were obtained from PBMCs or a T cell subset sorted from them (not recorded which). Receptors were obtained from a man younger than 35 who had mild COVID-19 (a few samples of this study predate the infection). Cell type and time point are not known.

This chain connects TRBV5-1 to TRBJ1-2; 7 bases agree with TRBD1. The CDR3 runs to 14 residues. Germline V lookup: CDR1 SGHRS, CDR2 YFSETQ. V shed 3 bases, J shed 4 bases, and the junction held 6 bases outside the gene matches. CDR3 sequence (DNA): TGCGCCAGCAGCTACACAGGGGAACCCTATGGCTACACCTTC. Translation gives CASSYTGEPYGYTF.

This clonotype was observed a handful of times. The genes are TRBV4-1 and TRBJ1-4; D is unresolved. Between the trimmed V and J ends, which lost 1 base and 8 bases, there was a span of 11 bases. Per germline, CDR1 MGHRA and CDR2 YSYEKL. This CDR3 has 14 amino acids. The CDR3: CASSQVAKGEKLFF. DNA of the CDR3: TGCGCCAGCAGCCAAGTCGCAAAAGGGGAAAAACTGTTTTTT.

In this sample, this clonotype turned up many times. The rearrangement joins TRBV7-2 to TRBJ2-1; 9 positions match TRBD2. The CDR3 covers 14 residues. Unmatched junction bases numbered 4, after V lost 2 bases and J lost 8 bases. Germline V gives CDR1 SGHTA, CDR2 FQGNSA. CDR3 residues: CASSLLGGGDEQFF. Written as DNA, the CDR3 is TGTGCCAGCAGCTTATTGGGCGGGGGGGATGAGCAGTTCTTC.

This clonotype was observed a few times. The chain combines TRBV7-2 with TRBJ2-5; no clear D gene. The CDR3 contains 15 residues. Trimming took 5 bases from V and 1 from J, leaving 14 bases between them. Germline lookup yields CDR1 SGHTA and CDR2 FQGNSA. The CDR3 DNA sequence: TGTGCCAGCAGCCCGTACCCCACTACCCAAGAGACCCAGTACTTC. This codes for CASSPYPTTQETQYF.

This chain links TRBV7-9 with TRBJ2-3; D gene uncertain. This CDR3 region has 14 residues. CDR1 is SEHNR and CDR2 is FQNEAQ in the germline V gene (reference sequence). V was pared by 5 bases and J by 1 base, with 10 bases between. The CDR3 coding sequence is TGTGCCAGCAGCCCCCAATGGCGCACAGATACGCAGTATTTT. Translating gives CASSPQWRTDTQYF.

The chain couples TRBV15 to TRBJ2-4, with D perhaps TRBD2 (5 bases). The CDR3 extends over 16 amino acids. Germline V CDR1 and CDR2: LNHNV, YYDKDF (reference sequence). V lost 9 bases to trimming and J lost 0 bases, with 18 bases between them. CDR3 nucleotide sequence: TGTGCCACTCGGGATTCAGAACTGCTAGCCAAAAACATTCAGTACTTC. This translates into CATRDSELLAKNIQYF.

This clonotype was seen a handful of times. The CDR3 nucleotides are TGTGCCAGCAGGACAGGGGTTACTGAAGCTTTCTTT. Its translation: CASRTGVTEAFF. The rearrangement uses TRBV6-5 and TRBJ1-1; 8 positions agree with TRBD1. There are 12 residues in the CDR3. The V and J ends lost 6 bases and 5 bases, in that order; junction bases with no gene match: 2. From germline, CDR1 is MNHEY and CDR2 SVGAGI.

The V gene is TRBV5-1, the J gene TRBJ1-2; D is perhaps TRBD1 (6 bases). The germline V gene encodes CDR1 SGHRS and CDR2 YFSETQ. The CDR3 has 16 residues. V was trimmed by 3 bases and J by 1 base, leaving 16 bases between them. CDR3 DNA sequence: TGCGCCAGCAGCTCGCAGACAGGAGATTTTAACTATGGCTACACCTTC. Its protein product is CASSSQTGDFNYGYTF.

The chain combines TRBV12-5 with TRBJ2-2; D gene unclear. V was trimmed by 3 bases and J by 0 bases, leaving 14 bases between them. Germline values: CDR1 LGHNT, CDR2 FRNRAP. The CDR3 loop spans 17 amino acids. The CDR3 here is CASGFTLSETNTGELFF. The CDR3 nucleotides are TGTGCTAGTGGTTTTACCCTGAGTGAGACGAACACCGGGGAGCTGTTTTTT.

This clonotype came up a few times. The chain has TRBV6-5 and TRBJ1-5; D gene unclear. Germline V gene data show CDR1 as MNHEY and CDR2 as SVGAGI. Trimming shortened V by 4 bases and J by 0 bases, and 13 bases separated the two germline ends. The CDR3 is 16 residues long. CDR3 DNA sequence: TGTGCCAGCAGTTCCCGATCCCTTTATAGCAATCAGCCCCAGCATTTT. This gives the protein CASSSRSLYSNQPQHF.

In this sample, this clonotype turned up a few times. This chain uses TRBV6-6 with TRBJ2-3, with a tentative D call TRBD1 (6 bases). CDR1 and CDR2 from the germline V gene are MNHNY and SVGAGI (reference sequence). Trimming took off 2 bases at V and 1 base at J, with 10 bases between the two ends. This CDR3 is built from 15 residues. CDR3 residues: CASSYETGRTDTQYF. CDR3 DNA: TGTGCCAGCAGTTACGAGACAGGACGCACAGATACGCAGTATTTT.

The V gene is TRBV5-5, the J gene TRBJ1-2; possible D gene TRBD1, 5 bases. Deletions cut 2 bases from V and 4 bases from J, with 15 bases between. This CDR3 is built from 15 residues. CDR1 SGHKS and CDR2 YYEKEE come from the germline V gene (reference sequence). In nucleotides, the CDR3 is TGTGCCAGCAGCTTTAATCGGGGACCTCTCTATGGCTACACCTTC. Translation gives CASSFNRGPLYGYTF.

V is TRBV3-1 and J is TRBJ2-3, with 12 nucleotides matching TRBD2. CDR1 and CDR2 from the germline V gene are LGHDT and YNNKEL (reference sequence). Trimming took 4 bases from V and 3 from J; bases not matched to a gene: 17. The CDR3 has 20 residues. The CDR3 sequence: CASSPSGGLAGGLWTDTQYF. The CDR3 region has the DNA TGTGCCAGCAGCCCCTCCGGTGGTCTAGCGGGGGGGTTGTGGACAGATACGCAGTATTTT.

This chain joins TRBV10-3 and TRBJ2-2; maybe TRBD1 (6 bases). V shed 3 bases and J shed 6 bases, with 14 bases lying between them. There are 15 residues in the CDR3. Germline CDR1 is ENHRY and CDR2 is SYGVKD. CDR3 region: CAISDQQGTSGELFF. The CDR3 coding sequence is TGTGCCATCAGTGATCAGCAGGGGACATCCGGGGAGCTGTTTTTT.

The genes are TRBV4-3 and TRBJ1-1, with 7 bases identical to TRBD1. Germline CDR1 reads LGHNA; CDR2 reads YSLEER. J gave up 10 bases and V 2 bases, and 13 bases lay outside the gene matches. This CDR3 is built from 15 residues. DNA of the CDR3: TGCGCCAGCAGCCAATCAGAGACAGGGACCGGGCGAGCTTTCTTT. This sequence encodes CASSQSETGTGRAFF.

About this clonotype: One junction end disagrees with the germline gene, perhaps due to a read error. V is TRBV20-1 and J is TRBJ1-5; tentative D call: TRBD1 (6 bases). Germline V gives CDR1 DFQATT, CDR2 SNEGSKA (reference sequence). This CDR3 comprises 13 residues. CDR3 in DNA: TGCAGTGCCAGAGGTGCAGGGGAACAGCCCCAGCATTTT. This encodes CSARGAGEQPQHF.

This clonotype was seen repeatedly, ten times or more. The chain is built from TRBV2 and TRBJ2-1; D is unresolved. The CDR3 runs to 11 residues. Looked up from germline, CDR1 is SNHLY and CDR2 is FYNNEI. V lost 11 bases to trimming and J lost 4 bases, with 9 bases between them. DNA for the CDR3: TGTGCCTCACGGGTATACAATGAGCAGTTCTTC. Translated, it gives CASRVYNEQFF.

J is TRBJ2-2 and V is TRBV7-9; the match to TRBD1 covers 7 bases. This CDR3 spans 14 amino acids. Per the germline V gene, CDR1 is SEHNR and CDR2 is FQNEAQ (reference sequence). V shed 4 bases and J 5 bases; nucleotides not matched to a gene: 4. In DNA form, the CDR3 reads TGTGCCAGCAGCTCGGGACAGCAAACCGGGGAGCTGTTTTTT. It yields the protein CASSSGQQTGELFF.

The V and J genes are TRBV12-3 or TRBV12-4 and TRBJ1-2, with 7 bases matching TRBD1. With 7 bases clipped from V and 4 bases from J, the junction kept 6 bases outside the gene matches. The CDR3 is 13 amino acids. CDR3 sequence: CASNRGGSYGYTF. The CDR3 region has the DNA TGTGCCAGCAACAGAGGGGGCAGCTATGGCTACACCTTC.

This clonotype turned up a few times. The CDR3 here is CASSAGRGTEAFF. In nucleotides, the CDR3 is TGTGCCAGCAGCGCCGGACGGGGGACTGAAGCTTTCTTT. The chain couples TRBV7-2 to TRBJ1-1, with D tentatively TRBD1 (5 bases). The ends were cut back, 5 bases at V and 5 bases at J, with 12 bases in the middle. The CDR3 loop spans 13 amino acids. Germline assignment: CDR1 SGHTA and CDR2 FQGNSA. Based on the CDR3 plus reference TRBV7-2 and TRBJ1-1, the full variable domain is GAGVSQSPSNKVTEKGKDVELRCDPISGHTALYWYRQSLGQGLEFLIYFQGNSAPDKSGLPSDRFSAERTGGSVSTLTIQRTQQEDSAVYLCASSAGRGTEAFFGQGTRLTVV.

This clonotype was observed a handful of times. CDR3 in DNA: TGTGCCAGTTGGGGGCAGAACACTGAAGCTTTCTTT. Translation: CASWGQNTEAFF. This sequence joins TRBV27 and TRBJ1-1; D perhaps matches TRBD1 (6 bases). The germline V gene has CDR1 MNHEY and CDR2 SMNVEV (reference sequence). There are 12 residues in the CDR3. V shed 9 bases and J shed 1 base, with 9 bases lying between them.

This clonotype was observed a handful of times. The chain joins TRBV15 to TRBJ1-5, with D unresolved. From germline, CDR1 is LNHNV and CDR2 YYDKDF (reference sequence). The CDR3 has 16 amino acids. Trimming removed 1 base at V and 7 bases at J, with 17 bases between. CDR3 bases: TGTGCCACCAGCAGAGTAATGGCACCCGGAAAGCAGCCCCAGCATTTT. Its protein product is CATSRVMAPGKQPQHF.

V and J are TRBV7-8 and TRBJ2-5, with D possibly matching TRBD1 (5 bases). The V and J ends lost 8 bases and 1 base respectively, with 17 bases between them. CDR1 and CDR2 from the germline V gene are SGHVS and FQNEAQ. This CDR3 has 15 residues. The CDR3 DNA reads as TGTGCCAGCGGGGTGGGGCCAAGGGTCCAAGAGACCCAGTACTTC. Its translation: CASGVGPRVQETQYF.

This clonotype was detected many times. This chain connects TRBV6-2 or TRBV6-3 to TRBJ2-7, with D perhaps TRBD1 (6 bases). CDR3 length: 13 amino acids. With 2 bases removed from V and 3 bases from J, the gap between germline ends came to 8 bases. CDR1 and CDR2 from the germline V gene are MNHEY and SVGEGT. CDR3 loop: CASSYRDNYEQYF. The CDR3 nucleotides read TGTGCCAGCAGTTACCGGGACAACTACGAGCAGTACTTC.

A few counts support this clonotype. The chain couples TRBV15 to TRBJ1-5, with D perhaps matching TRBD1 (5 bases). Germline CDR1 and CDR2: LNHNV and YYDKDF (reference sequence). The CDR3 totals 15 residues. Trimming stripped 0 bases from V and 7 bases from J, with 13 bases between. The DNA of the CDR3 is TGTGCCACCAGCAGAGATTTGGGGGATAACCAGCCCCAGCATTTT. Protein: CATSRDLGDNQPQHF.

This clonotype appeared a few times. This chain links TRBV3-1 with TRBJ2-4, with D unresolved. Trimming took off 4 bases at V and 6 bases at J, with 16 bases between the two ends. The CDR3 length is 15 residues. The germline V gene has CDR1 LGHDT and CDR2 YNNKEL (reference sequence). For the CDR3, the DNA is TGTGCCAGCAGCCCCCGTCCCGCAGGTTCAAACATTCAGTACTTC. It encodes CASSPRPAGSNIQYF.

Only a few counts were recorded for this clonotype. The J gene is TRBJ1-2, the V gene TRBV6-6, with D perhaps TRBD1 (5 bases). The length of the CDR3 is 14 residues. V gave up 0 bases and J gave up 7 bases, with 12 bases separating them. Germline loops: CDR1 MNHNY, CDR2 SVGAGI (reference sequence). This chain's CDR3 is CASSYSTGVRGYTF. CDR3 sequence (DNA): TGTGCCAGCAGTTACTCCACGGGGGTGCGTGGCTACACCTTC.

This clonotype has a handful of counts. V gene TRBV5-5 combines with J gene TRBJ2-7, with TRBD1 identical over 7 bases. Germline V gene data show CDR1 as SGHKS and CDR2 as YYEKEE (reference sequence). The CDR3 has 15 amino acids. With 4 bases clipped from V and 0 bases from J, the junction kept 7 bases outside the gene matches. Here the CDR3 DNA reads TGTGCCAGCAGCCTGGGACAGACCAACTCCTACGAGCAGTACGTC. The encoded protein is CASSLGQTNSYEQYV.

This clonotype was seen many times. The CDR3 region is CASSFMTYEQYF. As DNA, the CDR3 is TGTGCCAGCAGCTTCATGACCTACGAGCAGTACTTC. The chain couples TRBV5-6 to TRBJ2-7; D is undetermined. V was pared by 2 bases and J by 2 bases, with 5 bases between. The CDR3 contains 12 residues. In germline, CDR1 is SGHDT, CDR2 YYEEEE.